In its sample, the clone carrying this T cell receptor beta chain was seen many times. The sample is drawn from a study of spatial heterogeneity in lung cancer. Germline CDR1 is MNHEY and CDR2 is SVGAGI. Trimming left V 6 bases short and J 2 bases short, with 10 bases between. CDR3 size: 13 residues. The time point here: blood at routine non-recurrence follow-up after resection. Unsorted tumor, nontumor lung tissue or cryopreserved PBMC supplied the whole RNA. MiXCR, run by TCRdb on the 5' RACE reads, gives a single entry per CDR3 protein. The table includes around 110,000 distinct CDR3 sequences, 9% to 15% detected once.

This TCR came from a male donor with early-stage non-small cell lung cancer. Sequenced here: PBMCs, sampled at follow-up. The V gene is TRBV6-5, the J gene TRBJ1-1; possibly TRBD1 for D (6 bases). The CDR3 loop reads CASRPGTNTEAFF. The CDR3 nucleotides are TGTGCCAGCAGACCCGGGACAAACACTGAAGCTTTCTTT.